This TCR beta chain is drawn from a study of shared clonotypes between healthy human individuals. Study-level findings and limits: Shared clonotypes across all four donors exceeded non-shared ones in generation probability. Only blood was sampled; tissue repertoires likely differ. Relative to memory subsets, naive subsets generally showed larger estimated richness.

The assay was immunoSEQ multiplex PCR, and TCRdb's table has in-frame clones only and misses some. The sample records about 2.2 million clones, approximately 94% being singletons. Naive CD8 cells lacked CD45RO, underwent positive selection for CCR7 and left out terminally differentiated effector memory CD45RA+ cells. A few counts support this clone. What it recognizes is unknown. Sequencing was performed on naive CD8+ T cells from PBMCs. This clonotype originated in a young man in good health. Some clones in this sample may be carry-over from other donors' samples.

CDR3 nucleotides: TGCGCCAGCAGCAATATAGACAGGAACGGCTACACCTTC. Residues: CASSNIDRNGYTF. This sequence joins TRBV5-1 and TRBJ1-2, with D possibly being TRBD1 (6 bases). Germline V lookup: CDR1 SGHRS, CDR2 YFSETQ. The CDR3 runs 13 residues. Trimming removed 4 bases from V and 8 bases from J, with 15 bases in between.